This TCR beta chain originates from a study of cytomegalovirus exposure and HLA in healthy donors. Overall study: Early on, a data release was issued that held some 91 million unique TCRs from HLA-typed donors.

Note on this clone: What it binds is unknown.

General study points: About 87% or about 30% of the time was how often most TCR beta V segments were productive, according to an earlier analysis. A classifier reportedly called cytomegalovirus status with high sensitivity and specificity.

13 Jbeta primers and 60 Vbeta primers were used for the PCR. Clones were read by immunoSEQ multiplex PCR, and TCRdb kept only the in-frame ones, dropping some. This sample has 90,000 to 120,000 clones; 9.5% to 13% occur once, and the top ten carry 5.8%. This CDR3 region has 16 residues. From germline, CDR1 is SGHRS and CDR2 YFSETQ. Trimming took off 2 bases at V and 2 bases at J, with 17 bases between the two ends. Sample: PBMCs. The receptor was isolated from a man in his forties or fifties in good health and CMV-seropositive. J is TRBJ2-7 and V is TRBV5-1; perhaps TRBD2 as D (5 bases). The CDR3 DNA follows: TGCGCCAGCAGCTTTCCCAGGTTCGACGGGGCCTACGAGCAGTACTTC. Amino acids: CASSFPRFDGAYEQYF.